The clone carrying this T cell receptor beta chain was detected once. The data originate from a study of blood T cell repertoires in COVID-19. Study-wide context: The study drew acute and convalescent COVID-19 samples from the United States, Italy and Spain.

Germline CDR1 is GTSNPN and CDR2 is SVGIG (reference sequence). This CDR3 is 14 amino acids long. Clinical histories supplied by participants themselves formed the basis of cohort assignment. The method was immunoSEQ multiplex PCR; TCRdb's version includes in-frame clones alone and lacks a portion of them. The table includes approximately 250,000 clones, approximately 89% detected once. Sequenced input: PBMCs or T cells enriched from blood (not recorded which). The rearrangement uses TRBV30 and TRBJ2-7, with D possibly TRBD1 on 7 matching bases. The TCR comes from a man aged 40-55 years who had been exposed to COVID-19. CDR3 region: CGLDRQGGSYEQYF. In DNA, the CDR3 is TGTGGCCTGGACAGGCAGGGAGGCTCCTACGAGCAGTACTTC.